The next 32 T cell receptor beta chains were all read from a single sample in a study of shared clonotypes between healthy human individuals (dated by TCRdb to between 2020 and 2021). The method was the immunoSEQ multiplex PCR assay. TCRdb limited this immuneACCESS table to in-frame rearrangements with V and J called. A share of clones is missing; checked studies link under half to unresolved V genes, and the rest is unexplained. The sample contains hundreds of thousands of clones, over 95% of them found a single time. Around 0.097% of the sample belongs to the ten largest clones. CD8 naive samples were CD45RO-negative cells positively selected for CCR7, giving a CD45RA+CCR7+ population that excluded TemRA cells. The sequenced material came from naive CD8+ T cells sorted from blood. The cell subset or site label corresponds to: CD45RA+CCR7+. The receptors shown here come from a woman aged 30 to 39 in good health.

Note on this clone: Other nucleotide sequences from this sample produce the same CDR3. The CDR3 DNA follows: TGTGCCAGCAGGGGAGGGACTAGCTACGAGCAGTACTTC. This gives the protein CASRGGTSYEQYF. The gene calls are TRBV27 and TRBJ2-7, with 8 bases that match TRBD2. The ends lost 6 bases at V and 3 bases at J; junction bases unmatched: 4. The CDR3 sequence is 13 residues long. CDR1 MNHEY and CDR2 SMNVEV come from the germline V gene (reference sequence).

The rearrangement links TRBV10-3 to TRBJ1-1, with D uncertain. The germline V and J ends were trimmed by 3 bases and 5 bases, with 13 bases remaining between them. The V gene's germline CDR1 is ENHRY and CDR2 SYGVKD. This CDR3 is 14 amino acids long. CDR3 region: CAISDEGVMTEAFF. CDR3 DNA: TGTGCCATCAGTGACGAGGGTGTTATGACTGAAGCTTTCTTT.

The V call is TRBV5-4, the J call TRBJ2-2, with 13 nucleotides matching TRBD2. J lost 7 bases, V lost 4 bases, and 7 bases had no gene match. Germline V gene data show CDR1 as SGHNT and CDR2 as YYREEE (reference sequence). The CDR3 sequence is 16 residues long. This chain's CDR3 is CASSPGLAGAGGELFF. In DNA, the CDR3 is TGTGCCAGCAGCCCAGGACTAGCGGGAGCCGGCGGGGAGCTGTTTTTT.

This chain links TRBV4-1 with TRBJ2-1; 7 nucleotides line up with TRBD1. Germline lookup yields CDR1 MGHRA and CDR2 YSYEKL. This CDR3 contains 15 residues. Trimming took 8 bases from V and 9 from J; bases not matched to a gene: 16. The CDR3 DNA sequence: TGCGCCAGCGGAGGAAAGGGGGCTAGATCTATTGAGCAGTTCTTC. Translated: CASGGKGARSIEQFF.

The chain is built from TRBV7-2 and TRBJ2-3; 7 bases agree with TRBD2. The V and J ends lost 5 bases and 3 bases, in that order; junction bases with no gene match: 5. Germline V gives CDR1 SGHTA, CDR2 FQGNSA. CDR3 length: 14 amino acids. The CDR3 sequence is CASSRQRETDTQYF. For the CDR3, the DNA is TGTGCCAGCAGCCGACAGCGGGAAACAGATACGCAGTATTTT.

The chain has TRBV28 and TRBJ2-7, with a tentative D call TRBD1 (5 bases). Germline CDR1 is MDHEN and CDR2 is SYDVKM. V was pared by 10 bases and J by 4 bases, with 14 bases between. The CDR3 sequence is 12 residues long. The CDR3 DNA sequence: TGTGCCATCGCGGACATTTCTTACGAGCAGTACTTC. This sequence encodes CAIADISYEQYF.

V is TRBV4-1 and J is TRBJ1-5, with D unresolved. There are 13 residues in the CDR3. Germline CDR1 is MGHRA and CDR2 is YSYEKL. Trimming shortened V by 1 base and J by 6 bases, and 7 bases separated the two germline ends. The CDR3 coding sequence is TGCGCCAGCAGCCAAGTGCTAGGTCAGCCCCAGCATTTT. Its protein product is CASSQVLGQPQHF.

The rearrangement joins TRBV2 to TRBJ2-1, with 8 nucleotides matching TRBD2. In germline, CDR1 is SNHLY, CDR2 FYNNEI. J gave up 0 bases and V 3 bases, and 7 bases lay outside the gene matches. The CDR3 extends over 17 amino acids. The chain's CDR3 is CASSDSGTLGSYNEQFF. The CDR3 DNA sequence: TGTGCCAGCAGTGATAGCGGGACACTGGGCTCCTACAATGAGCAGTTCTTC.

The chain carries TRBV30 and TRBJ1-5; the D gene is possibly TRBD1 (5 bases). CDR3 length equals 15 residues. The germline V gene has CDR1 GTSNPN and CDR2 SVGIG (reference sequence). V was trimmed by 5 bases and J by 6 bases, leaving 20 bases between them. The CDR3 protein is CAWAAGTGVGQPQHF. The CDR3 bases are TGTGCCTGGGCGGCAGGGACCGGGGTGGGTCAGCCCCAGCATTTT.

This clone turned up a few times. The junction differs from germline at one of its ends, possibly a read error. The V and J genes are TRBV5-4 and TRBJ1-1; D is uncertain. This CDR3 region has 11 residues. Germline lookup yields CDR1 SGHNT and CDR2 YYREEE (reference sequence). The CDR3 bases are TGTGCCAGCAGGTTGGACACTGAAGCTTTCTTT. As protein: CASRLDTEAFF. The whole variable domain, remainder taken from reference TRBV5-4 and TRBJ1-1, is ETGVTQSPTHLIKTRGQQVTLRCSSQSGHNTVSWYQQALGQGPQFIFQYYREEENGRGNFPPRFSGLQFPNYSSELNVNALELDDSALYLCASRLDTEAFFGQGTRLTVV.

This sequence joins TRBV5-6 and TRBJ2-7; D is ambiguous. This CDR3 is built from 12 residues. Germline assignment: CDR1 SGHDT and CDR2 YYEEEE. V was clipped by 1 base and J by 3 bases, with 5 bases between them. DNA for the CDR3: TGTGCCAGCAGCTTGTTTGACTACGAGCAGTACTTC. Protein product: CASSLFDYEQYF.

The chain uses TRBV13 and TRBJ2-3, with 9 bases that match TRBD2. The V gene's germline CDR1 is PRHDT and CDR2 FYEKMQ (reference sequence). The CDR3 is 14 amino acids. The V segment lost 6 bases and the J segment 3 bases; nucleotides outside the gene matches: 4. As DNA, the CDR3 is TGTGCCAGCAGTAGCCTAGCGGGAACAGATACGCAGTATTTT. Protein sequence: CASSSLAGTDTQYF. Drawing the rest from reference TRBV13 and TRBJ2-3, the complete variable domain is AAGVIQSPRHLIKEKRETATLKCYPIPRHDTVYWYQQGPGQDPQFLISFYEKMQSDKGSIPDRFSAQQFSDYHSELNMSSLELGDSALYFCASSSLAGTDTQYFGPGTRLTVL.

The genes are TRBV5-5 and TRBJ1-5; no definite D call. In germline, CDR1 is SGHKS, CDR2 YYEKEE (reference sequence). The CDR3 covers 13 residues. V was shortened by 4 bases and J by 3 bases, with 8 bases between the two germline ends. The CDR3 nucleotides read TGTGCCAGCAGCCCTTATATCAATCAGCCCCAGCATTTT. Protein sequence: CASSPYINQPQHF.

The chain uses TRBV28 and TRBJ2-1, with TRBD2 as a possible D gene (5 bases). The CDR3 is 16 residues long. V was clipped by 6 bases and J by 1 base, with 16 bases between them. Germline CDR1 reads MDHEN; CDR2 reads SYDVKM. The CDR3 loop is CASSSPREGSYNEQFF. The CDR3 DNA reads TGTGCCAGCAGCTCGCCACGAGAGGGTTCCTACAATGAGCAGTTCTTC.

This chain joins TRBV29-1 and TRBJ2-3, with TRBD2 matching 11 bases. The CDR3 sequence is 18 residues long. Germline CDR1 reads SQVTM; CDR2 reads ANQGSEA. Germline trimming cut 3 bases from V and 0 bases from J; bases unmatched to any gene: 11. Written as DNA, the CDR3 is TGCAGCGTTGAGCTGACCGCCCCTAGCGGGAGGAGCACAGATACGCAGTATTTT. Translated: CSVELTAPSGRSTDTQYF.

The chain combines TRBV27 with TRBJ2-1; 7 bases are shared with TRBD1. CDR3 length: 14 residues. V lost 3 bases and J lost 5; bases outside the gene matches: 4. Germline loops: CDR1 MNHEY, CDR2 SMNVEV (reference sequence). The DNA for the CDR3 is TGTGCCAGCAGTTTCCAGGGGGACCACAATGAGCAGTTCTTC. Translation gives CASSFQGDHNEQFF.

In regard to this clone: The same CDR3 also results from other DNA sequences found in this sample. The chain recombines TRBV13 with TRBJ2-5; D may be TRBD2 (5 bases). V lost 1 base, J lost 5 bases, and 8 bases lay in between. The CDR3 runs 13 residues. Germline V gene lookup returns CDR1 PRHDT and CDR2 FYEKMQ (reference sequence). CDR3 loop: CASSLEREETQYF. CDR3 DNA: TGTGCCAGCAGCTTAGAAAGGGAGGAGACCCAGTACTTC. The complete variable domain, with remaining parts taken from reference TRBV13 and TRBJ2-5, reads AAGVIQSPRHLIKEKRETATLKCYPIPRHDTVYWYQQGPGQDPQFLISFYEKMQSDKGSIPDRFSAQQFSDYHSELNMSSLELGDSALYFCASSLEREETQYFGPGTRLLVL.

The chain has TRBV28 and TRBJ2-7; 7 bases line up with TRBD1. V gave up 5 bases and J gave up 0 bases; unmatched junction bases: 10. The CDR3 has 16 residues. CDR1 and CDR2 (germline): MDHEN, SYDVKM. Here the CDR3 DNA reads TGTGCCAGCAGTACCCAGGGACAGAAGCTCTCCTACGAGCAGTACTTC. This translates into CASSTQGQKLSYEQYF.

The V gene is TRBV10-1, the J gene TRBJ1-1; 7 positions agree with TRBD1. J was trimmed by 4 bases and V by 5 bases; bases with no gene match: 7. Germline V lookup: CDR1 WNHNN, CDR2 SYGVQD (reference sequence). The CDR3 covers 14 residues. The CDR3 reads CASSTSGGTTEAFF. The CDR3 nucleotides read TGCGCCAGCAGTACTTCAGGGGGGACCACTGAAGCTTTCTTT.

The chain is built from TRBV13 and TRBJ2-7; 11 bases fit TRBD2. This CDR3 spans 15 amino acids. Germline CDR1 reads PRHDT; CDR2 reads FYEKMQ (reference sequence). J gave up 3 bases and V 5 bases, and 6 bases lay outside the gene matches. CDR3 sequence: CASSLGTSGYYEQYF. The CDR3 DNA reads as TGTGCCAGCAGCCTTGGGACTAGCGGATACTACGAGCAGTACTTC.

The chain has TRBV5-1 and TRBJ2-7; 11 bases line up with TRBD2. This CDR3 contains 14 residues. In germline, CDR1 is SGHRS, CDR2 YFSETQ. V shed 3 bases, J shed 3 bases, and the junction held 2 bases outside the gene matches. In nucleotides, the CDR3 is TGCGCCAGCAGCTCTAGCGGGAGGCGCTACGAGCAGTACTTC. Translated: CASSSSGRRYEQYF.

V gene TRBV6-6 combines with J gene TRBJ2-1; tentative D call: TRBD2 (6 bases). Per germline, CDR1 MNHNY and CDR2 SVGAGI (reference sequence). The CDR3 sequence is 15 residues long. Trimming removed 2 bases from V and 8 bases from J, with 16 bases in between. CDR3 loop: CASSYPAGPQDEQFF. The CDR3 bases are TGTGCCAGCAGTTACCCGGCGGGGCCTCAGGATGAGCAGTTCTTC.

CDR3 amino acids: CASSGRVRFGGNTIYF. In DNA, the CDR3 is TGTGCCAGCAGCGGCCGTGTGAGGTTTGGGGGAAACACCATATATTTT. V and J are TRBV28 and TRBJ1-3, with D uncertain. CDR3 length: 16 residues. Trimming took off 6 bases at V and 4 bases at J, with 19 bases between the two ends. Germline V gene data show CDR1 as MDHEN and CDR2 as SYDVKM.

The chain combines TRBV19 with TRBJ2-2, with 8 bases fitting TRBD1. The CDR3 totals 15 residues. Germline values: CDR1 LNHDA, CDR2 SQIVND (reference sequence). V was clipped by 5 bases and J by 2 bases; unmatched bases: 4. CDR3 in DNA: TGTGCCAGTAGTGAAGACAGGGGAAACACCGGGGAGCTGTTTTTT. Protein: CASSEDRGNTGELFF.

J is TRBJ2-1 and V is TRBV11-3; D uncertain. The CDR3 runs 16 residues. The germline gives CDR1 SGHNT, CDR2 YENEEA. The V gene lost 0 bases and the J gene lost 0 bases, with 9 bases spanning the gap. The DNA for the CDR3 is TGTGCCAGCAGCTTAGATCCGTGGAGCTCCTACAATGAGCAGTTCTTC. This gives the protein CASSLDPWSSYNEQFF.

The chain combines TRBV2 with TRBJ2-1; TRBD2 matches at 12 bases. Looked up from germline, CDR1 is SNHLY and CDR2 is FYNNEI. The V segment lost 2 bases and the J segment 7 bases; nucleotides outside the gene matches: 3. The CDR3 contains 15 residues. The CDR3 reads CASSELAGGSNEQFF. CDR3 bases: TGTGCCAGCAGTGAACTAGCGGGAGGGTCTAATGAGCAGTTCTTC.

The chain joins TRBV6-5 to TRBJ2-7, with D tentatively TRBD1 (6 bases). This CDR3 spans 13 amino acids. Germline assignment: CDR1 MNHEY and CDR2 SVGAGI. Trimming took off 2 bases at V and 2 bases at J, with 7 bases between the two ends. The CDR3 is CASSYGDTYEQYF. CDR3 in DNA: TGTGCCAGCAGTTACGGGGACACCTACGAGCAGTACTTC.

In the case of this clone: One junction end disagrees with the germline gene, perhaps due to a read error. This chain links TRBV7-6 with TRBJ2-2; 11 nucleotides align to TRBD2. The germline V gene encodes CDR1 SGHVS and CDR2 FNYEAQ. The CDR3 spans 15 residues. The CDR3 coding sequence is TGTGCCAGCAGCCTAGCGGGAGGAGAGGCCGGGGAGCTGTTTTTT. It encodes CASSLAGGEAGELFF.

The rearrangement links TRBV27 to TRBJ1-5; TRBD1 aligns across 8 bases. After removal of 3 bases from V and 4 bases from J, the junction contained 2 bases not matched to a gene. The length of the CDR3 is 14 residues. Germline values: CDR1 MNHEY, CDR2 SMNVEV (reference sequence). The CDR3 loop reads CASSFRTGNQPQHF. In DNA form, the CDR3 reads TGTGCCAGCAGTTTCAGGACAGGGAATCAGCCCCAGCATTTT.

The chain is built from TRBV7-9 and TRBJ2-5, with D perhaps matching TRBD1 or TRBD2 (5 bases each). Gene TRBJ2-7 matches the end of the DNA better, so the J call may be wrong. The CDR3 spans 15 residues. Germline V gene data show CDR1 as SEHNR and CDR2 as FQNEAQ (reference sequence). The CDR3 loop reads CASSSHRDGSYEQYF. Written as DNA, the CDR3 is TGTGCCAGCAGCTCCCACCGGGACGGATCCTACGAGCAGTACTTC.

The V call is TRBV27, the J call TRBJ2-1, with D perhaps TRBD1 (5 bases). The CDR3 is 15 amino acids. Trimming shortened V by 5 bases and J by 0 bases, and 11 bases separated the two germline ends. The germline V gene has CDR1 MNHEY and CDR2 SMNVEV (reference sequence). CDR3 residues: CASSPWGGSYNEQFF. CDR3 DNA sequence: TGTGCCAGCAGTCCATGGGGCGGCTCCTACAATGAGCAGTTCTTC.

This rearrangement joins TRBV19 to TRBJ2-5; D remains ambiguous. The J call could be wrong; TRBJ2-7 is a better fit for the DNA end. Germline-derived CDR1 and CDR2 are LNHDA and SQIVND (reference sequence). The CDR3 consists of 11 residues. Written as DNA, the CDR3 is TGTGCCAGTAGTCCGGGCTACGAGCAGTACTTC. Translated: CASSPGYEQYF.